The sequence of this T cell receptor beta chain was determined in a study of shared clonotypes between healthy human individuals. Study-level background: CD4 naive and CD4 memory each took three plates per donor, while CD8 naive took two and CD8 memory one. General observations from the study: Approximately 5% was the fraction of naive CD4 clonotypes found shared across a few donors.

TCRdb's copy holds only in-frame clones and misses some; the assay was immunoSEQ multiplex PCR. The table includes 2 million to 2.5 million clones, 85% to 95% detected once. Germline loops: CDR1 LGHNT, CDR2 FRNRAP. With 5 bases clipped from V and 5 bases from J, the junction kept 14 bases outside the gene matches. The CDR3 is made up of 17 amino acids. Into CD45RA+ naive and CD45RA-negative memory subsets, the CD4+ cells were split. On this clone: The antigen remains unidentified.

Input material: naive CD4+ T cells from PBMCs. As to subset: CD45RA+ positively selected. The V call is TRBV12-5, the J call TRBJ2-1; 8 bases agree with TRBD2. The sequence came from a man younger than 35 in good health. Some clones in this sample may be carry-over from other donors' samples. CDR3 sequence: CASGQPPGLGIDNEQFF. The CDR3 DNA reads TGTGCTAGTGGTCAGCCTCCGGGACTAGGGATAGACAATGAGCAGTTCTTC.